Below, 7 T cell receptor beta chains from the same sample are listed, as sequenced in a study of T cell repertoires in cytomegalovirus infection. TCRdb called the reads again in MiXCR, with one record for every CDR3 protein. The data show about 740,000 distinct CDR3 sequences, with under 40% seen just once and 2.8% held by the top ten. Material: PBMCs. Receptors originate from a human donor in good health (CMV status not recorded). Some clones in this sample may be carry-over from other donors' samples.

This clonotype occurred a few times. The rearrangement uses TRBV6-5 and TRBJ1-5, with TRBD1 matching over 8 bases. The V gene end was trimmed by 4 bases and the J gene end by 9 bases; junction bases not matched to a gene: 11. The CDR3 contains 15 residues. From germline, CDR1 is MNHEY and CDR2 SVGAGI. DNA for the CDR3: TGTGCCAGCAGTTCAAGGGACAGGCGGGTTCTGCCCCAGCATTTT. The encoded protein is CASSSRDRRVLPQHF.

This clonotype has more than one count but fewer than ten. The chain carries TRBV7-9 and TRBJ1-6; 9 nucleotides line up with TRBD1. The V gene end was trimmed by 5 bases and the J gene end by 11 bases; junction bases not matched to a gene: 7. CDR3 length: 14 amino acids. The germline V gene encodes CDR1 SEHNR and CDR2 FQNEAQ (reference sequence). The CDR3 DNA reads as TGTGCCAGCAGCCCCGGGACAGGGAACCCACCCCTCCACTTT. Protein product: CASSPGTGNPPLHF.

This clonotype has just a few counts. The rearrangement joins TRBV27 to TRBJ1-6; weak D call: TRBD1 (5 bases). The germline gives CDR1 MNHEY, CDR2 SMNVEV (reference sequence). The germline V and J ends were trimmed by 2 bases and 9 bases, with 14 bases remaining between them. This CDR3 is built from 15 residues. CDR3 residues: CASSLNQGYVSPLHF. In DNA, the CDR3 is TGTGCCAGCAGTTTAAATCAGGGTTATGTTTCACCCCTCCACTTT.

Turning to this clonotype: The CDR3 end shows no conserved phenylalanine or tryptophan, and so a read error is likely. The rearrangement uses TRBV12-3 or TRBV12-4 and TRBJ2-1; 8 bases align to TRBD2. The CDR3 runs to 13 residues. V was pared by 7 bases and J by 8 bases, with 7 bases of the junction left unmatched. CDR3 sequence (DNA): TGTGCCAGCACAAGGACTAGCTTTTATGAGCAGTTCTTA. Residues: CASTRTSFYEQFL.

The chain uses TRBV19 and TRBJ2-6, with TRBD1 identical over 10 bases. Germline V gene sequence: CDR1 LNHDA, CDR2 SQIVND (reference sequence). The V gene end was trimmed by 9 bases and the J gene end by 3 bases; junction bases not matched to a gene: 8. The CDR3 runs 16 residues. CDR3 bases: TGTGCCAGCCTTGACAGGGGGCGCAGTGGGGCCAACGTCCTGACTTTC. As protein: CASLDRGRSGANVLTF.

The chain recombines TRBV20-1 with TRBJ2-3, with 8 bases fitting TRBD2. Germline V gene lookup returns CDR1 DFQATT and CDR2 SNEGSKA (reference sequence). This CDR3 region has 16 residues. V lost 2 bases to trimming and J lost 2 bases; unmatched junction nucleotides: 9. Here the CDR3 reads CSARNLRGGNTDTQYF. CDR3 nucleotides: TGCAGTGCTAGAAACCTACGGGGGGGCAACACAGATACGCAGTATTTT.

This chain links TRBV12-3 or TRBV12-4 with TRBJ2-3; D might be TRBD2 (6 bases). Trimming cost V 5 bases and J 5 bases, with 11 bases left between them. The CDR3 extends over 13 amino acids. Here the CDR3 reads CASSRTIRDTQYF. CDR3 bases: TGTGCCAGCAGTAGGACTATCAGAGATACGCAGTATTTT.